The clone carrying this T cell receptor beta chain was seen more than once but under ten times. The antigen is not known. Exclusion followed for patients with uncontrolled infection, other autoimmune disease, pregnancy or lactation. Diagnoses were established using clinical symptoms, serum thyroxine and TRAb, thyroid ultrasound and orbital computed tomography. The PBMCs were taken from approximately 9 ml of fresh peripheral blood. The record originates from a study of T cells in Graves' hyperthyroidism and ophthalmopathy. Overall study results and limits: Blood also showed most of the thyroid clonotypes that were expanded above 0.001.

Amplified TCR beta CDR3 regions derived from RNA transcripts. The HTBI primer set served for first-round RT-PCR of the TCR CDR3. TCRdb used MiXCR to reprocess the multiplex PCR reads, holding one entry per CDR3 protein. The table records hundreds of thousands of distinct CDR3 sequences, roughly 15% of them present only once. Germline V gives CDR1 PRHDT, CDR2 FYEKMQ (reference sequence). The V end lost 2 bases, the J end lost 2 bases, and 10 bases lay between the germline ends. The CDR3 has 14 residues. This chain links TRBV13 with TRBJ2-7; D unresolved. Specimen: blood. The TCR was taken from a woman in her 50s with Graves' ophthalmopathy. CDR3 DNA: TGTGCCAGCAGCTTAAGGCGGCTAGCCTACGAGCAGTACTTC. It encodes CASSLRRLAYEQYF.